Below, one T cell receptor beta chain is given with its context. This CDR3 region has 16 residues. In germline, CDR1 is SGHTA, CDR2 FQGNSA. Trimming pared 5 bases from V and 3 bases from J, leaving 17 bases between. Profiling relied on immunoSEQ multiplex PCR, and the TCRdb table lists in-frame clones only, not all of them. Of 150,000 to 200,000 clones listed, about 90% were seen once; the top ten hold 4.5% to 6%. This sample is drawn from a study of control samples from healthy donors and cancer patients. Source material: blood. This receptor was obtained from a woman aged 25-40 years in good health. J is TRBJ2-1 and V is TRBV7-2, with TRBD2 as a possible D gene (7 bases). CDR3 protein: CASSPSRGGHYNEQFF. DNA for the CDR3: TGTGCCAGCAGCCCGAGTCGCGGGGGACACTACAATGAGCAGTTCTTC.